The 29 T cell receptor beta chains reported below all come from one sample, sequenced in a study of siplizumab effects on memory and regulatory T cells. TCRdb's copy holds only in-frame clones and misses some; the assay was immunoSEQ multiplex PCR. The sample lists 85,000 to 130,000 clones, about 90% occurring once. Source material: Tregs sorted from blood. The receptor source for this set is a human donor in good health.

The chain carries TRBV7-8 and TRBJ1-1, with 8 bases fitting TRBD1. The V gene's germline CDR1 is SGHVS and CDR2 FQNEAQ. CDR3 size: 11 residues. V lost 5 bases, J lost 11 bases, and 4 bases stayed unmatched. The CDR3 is CASSPGQGAFF. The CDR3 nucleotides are TGTGCCAGCAGCCCCGGACAGGGCGCTTTCTTT. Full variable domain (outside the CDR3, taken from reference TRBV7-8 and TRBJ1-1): GAGVSQSPRYKVAKRGQDVALRCDPISGHVSLFWYQQALGQGPEFLTYFQNEAQLDKSGLPSDRFFAERPEGSVSTLKIQRTQQEDSAVYLCASSPGQGAFFGQGTRLTVV.

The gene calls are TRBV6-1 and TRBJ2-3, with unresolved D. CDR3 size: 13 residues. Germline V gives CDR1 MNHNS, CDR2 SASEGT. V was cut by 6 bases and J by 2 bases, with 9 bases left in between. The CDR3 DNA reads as TGTGCCAGCAGGGTCGGAGTCACAGATACGCAGTATTTT. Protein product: CASRVGVTDTQYF.

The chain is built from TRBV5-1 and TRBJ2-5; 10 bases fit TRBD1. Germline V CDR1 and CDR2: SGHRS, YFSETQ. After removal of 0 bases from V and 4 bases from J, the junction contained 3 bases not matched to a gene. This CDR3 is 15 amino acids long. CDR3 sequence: CASSLDGDRGETQYF. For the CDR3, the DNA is TGCGCCAGCAGCTTGGATGGGGACAGGGGAGAGACCCAGTACTTC.

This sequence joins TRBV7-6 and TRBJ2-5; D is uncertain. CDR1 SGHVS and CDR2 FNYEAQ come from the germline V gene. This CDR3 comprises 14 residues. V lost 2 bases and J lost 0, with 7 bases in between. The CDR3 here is CASSLQTYQETQYF. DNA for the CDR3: TGTGCCAGCAGCTTACAGACGTACCAAGAGACCCAGTACTTC. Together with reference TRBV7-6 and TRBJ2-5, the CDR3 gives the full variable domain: GAGVSQSPRYKVTKRGQDVALRCDPISGHVSLYWYRQALGQGPEFLTYFNYEAQQDKSGLPNDRFSAERPEGSISTLTIQRTEQRDSAMYRCASSLQTYQETQYFGPGTRLLVL.

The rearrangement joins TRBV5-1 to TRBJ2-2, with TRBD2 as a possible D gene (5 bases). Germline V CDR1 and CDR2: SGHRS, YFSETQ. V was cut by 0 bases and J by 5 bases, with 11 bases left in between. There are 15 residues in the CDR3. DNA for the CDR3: TGCGCCAGCAGCTTGGAGTCGGGGAGAACCGGGGAGCTGTTTTTT. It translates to CASSLESGRTGELFF.

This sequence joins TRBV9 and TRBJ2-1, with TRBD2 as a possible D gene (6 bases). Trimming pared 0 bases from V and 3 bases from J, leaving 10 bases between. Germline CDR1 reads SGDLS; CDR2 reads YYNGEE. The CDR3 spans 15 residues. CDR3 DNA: TGTGCCAGCAGCGTAGCGACTAGGAACTACAATGAGCAGTTCTTC. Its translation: CASSVATRNYNEQFF.

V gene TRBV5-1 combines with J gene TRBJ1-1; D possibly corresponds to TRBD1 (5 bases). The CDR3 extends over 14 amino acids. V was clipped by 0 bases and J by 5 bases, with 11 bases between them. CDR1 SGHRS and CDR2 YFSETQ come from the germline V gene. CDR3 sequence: CASSLAIRGTEAFF. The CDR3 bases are TGCGCCAGCAGCTTGGCGATCCGGGGGACTGAAGCTTTCTTT.

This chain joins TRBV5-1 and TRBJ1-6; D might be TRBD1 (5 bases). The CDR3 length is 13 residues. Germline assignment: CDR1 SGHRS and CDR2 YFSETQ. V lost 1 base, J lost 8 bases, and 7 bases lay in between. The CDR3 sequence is CASSLSRDSPLHF. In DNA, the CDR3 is TGCGCCAGCAGCTTGTCCAGGGATTCACCCCTCCACTTT. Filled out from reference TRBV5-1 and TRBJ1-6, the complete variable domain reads KAGVTQTPRYLIKTRGQQVTLSCSPISGHRSVSWYQQTPGQGLQFLFEYFSETQRNKGNFPGRFSGRQFSNSRSEMNVSTLELGDSALYLCASSLSRDSPLHFGNGTRLTVT.

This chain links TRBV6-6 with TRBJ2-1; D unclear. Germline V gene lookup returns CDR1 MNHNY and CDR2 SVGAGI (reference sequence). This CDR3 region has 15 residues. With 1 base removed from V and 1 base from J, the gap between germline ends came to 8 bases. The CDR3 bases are TGTGCCAGCAGTTACTATAACCGTTCCTACAATGAGCAGTTCTTC. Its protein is CASSYYNRSYNEQFF.

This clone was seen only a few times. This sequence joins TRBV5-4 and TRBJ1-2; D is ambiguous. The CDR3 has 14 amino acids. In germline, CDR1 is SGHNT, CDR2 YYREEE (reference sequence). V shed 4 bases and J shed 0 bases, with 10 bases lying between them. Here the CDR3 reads CASSPTTPNYGYTF. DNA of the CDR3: TGTGCCAGCAGCCCTACCACCCCTAACTATGGCTACACCTTC.

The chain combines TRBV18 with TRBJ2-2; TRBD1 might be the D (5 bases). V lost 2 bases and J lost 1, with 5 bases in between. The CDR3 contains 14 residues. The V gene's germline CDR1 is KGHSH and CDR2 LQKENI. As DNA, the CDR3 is TGTGCCAGCTCACCAACAGGGAACACCGGGGAGCTGTTTTTT. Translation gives CASSPTGNTGELFF.

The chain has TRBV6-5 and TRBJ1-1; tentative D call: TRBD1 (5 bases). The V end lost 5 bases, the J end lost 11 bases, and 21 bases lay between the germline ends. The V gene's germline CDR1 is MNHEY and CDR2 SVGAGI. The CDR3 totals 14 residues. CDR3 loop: CASSAGTPSVWAFF. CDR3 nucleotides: TGTGCCAGCAGTGCCGGGACGCCGAGTGTATGGGCTTTCTTT.

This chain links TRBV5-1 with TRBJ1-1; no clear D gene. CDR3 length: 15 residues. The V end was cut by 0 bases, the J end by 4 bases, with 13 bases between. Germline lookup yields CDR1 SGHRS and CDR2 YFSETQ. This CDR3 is CASSLALNLFTEAFF. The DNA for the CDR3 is TGCGCCAGCAGCTTGGCCCTGAATCTGTTCACTGAAGCTTTCTTT.

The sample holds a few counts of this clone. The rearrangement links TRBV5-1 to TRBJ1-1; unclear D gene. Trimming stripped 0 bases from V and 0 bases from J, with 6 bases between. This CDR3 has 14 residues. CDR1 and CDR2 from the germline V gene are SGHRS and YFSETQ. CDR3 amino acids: CASSLGHMNTEAFF. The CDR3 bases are TGCGCCAGCAGCTTGGGACACATGAACACTGAAGCTTTCTTT.

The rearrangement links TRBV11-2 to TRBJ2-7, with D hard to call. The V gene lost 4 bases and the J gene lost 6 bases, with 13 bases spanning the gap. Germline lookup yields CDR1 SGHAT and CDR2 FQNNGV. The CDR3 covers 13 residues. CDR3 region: CASSWLESGEQYF. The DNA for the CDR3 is TGTGCCAGCAGCTGGCTAGAATCGGGCGAGCAGTACTTC.

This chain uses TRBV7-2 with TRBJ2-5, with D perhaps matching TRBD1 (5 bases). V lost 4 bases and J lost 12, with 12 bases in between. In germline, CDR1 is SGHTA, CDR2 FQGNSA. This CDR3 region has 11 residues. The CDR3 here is CASSSGQRKYF. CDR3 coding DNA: TGTGCCAGCAGCTCCGGACAACGAAAGTACTTC.

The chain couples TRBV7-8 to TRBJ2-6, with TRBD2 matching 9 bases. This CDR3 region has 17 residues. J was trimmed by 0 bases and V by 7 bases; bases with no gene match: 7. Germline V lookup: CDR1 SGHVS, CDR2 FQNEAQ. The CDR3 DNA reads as TGTGCCAGCATGACTAGCGGACCATACTCTGGGGCCAACGTCCTGACTTTC. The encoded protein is CASMTSGPYSGANVLTF.

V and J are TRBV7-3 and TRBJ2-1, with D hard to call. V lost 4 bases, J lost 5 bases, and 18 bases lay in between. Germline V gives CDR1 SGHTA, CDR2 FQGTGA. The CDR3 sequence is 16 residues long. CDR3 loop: CASSSLATRTHNEQFF. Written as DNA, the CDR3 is TGTGCCAGCAGCTCCCTTGCGACTCGAACCCACAATGAGCAGTTCTTC.

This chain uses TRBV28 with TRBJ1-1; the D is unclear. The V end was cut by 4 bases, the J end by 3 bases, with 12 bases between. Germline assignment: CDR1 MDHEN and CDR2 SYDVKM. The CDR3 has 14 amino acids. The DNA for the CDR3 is TGTGCCAGCAGTTCTCCTATTATCCACACTGAAGCTTTCTTT. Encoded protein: CASSSPIIHTEAFF.

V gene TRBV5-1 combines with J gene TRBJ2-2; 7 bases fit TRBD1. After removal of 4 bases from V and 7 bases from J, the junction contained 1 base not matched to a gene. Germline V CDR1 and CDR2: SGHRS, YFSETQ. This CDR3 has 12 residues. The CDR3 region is CASSPGGGELFF. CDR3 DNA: TGCGCCAGCAGCCCAGGGGGCGGGGAGCTGTTTTTT.

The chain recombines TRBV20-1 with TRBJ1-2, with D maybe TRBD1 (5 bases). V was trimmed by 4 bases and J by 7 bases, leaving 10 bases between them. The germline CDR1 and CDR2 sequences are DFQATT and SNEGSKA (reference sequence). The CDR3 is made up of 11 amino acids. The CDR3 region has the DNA TGCAGTGCTACGGGGGTGGTTGGCTACACCTTC. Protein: CSATGVVGYTF.

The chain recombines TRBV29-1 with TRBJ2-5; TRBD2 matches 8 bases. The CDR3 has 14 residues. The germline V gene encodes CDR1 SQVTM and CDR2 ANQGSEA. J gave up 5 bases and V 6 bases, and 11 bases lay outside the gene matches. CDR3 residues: CSVQRKGGRETQYF. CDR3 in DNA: TGCAGCGTGCAGCGGAAGGGCGGGAGGGAGACCCAGTACTTC. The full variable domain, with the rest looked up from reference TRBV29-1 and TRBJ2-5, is SAVISQKPSRDICQRGTSLTIQCQVDSQVTMMFWYRQQPGQSLTLIATANQGSEATYESGFVIDKFPISRPNLTFSTLTVSNMSPEDSSIYLCSVQRKGGRETQYFGPGTRLLVL.

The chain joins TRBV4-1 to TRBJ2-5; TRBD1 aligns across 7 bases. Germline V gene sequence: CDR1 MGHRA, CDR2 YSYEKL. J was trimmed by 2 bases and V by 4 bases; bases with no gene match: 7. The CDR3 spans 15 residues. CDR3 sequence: CASSPGTVKQETQYF. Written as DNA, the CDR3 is TGCGCCAGCAGCCCCGGGACAGTGAAACAAGAGACCCAGTACTTC.

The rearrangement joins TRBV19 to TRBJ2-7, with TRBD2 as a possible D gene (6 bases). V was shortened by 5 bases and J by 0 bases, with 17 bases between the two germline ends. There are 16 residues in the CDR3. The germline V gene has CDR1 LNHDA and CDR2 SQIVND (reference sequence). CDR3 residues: CASSRFSGITSYEQYF. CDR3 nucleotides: TGTGCCAGTAGTCGTTTTAGCGGAATAACCTCCTACGAGCAGTACTTC.

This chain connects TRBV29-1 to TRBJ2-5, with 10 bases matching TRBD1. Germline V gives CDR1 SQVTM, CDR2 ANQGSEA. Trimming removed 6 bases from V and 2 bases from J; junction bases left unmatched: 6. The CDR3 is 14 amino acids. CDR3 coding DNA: TGCAGCGTCGGGACAGGGGCGTTGCAAGAGACCCAGTACTTC. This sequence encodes CSVGTGALQETQYF.

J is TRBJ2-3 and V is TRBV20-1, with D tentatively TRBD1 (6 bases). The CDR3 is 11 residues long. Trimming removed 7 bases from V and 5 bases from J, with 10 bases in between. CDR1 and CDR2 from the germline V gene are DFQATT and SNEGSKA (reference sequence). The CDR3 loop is CSVFRGDTQYF. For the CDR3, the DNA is TGCAGTGTCTTCAGGGGAGATACGCAGTATTTT.

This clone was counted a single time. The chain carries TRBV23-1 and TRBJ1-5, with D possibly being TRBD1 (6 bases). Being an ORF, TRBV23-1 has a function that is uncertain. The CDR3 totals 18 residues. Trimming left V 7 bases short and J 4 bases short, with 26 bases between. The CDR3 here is CASIPRKGQPAKNQPQHF. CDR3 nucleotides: TGCGCCAGCATCCCCAGAAAGGGACAACCGGCAAAAAATCAGCCCCAGCATTTT.

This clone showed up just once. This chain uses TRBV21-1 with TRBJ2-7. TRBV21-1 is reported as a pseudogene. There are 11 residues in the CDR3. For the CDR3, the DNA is TGTGCCAGCAGCACTAGGGACGAGCAGTACTTC. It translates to CASSTRDEQYF.

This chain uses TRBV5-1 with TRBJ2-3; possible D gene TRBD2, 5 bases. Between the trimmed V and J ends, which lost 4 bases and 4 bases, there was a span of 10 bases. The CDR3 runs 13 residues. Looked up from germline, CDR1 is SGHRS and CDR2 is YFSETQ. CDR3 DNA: TGCGCCAGCAGCCGAGCGGTCGCAGATACGCAGTATTTT. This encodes CASSRAVADTQYF.